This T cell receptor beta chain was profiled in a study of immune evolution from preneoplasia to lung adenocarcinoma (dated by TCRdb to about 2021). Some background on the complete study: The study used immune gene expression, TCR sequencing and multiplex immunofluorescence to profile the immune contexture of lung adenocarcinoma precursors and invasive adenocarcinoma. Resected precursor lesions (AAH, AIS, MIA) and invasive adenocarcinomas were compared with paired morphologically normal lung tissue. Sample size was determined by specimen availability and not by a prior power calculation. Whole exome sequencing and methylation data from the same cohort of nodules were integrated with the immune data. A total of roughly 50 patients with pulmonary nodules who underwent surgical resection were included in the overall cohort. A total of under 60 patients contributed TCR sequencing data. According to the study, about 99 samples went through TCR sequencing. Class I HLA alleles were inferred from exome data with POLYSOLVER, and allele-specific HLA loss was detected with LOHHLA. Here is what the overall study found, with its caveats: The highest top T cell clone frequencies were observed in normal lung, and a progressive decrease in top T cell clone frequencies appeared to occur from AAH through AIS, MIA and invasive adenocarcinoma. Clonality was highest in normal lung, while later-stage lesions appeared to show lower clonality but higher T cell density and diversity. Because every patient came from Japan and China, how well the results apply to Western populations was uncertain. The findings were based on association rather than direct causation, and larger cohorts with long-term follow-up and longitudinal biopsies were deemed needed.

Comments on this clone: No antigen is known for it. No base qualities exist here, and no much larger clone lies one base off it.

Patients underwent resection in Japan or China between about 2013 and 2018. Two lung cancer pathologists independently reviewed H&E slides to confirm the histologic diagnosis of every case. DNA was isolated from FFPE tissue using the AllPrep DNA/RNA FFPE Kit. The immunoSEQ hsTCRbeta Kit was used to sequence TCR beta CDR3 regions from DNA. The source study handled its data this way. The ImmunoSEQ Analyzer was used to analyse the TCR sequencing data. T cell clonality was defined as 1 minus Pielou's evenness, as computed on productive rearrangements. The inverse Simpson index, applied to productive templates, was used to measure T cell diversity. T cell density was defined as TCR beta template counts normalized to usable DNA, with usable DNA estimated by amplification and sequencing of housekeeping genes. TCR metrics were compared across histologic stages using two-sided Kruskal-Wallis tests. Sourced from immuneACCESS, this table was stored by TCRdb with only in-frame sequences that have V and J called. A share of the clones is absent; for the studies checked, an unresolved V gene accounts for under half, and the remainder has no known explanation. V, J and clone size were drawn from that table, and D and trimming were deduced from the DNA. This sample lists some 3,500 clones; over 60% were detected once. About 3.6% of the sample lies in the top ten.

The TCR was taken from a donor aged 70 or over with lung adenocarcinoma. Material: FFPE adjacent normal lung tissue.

The CDR3 protein: CASSSRLAGAQDTQYF. The DNA reads TGTGCCAGCAGCTCCCGACTAGCGGGAGCACAAGATACGCAGTATTTT. The sequence links TRBV7-2 to TRBJ2-3; 12 middle bases align to TRBD2. The germline V end is reduced by 4 bases and the J end by 5 bases; junction bases left unmatched: 7. Its CDR3 holds 16 amino acids, cysteine through phenylalanine. Only the CDR3 DNA is retained, 48 bases long and in frame from the first base. CDR1 and CDR2 are drawn from the germline V gene: SGHTA, FQGNSA.